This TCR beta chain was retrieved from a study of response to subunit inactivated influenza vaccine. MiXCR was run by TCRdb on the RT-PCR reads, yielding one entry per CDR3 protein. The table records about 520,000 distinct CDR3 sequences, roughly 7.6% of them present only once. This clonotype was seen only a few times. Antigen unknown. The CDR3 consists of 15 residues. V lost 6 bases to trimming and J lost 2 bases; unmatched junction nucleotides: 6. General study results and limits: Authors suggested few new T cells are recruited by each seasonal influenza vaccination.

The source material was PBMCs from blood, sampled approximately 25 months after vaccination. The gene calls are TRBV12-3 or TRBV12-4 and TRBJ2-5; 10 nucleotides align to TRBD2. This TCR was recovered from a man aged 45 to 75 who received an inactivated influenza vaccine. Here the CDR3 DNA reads TGTGCCAGCAGACCTAGCGGGGGCCATCAAGAGACCCAGTACTTC. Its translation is CASRPSGGHQETQYF.